This TCR beta chain originates from a study of cytomegalovirus exposure and HLA in healthy donors. Study-level background: When roughly 420 donors were genotyped, roughly four fifths of them were found to fall in the Caucasian-associated ancestry cluster.

PCR involved 60 Vbeta and 13 Jbeta primers. Only in-frame clones appear in the TCRdb table, and some are missing; sequencing was by immunoSEQ multiplex PCR. The data contain more than 80,000 clones, approximately 71% of them seen just once; the ten biggest clones take up roughly 2.7%. Those who donated were healthy bone marrow donors. The sequenced sample was PBMCs. This clonotype originated in a man between 50 and 59 years old in good health and CMV-seronegative.

The CDR3 sequence: CASSPDNTYGYTF. The DNA of the CDR3 is TGTGCCAGCAGTCCAGATAACACCTATGGCTACACCTTC. The chain uses TRBV2 and TRBJ1-2, with no clear D. This CDR3 region has 13 residues. Per the germline V gene, CDR1 is SNHLY and CDR2 is FYNNEI. Trimming removed 5 bases from V and 4 bases from J, with 11 bases in between.